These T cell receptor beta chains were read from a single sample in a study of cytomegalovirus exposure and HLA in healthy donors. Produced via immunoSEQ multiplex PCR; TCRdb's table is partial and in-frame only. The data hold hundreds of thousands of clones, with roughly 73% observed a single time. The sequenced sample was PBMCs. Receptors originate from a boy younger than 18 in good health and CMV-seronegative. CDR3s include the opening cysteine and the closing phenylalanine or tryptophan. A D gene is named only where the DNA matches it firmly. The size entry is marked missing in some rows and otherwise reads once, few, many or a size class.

TGTGCCAACTTGGAGACTGGGAGGGAAGAGACCCAGTACTTC	CANLETGREETQYF	.	14	TRBD2	TRBV6-6	TRBJ2-5
TGTGCCTGGAGTGTCGGCGGGGGGGCCTGGGAGACCCAGTACTTC	CAWSVGGGAWETQYF	.	15	TRBD2	TRBV30	TRBJ2-5
TGTGCCAGCTCACGGAGACTAGCGGGTTCGAACACCGGGGAGCTGTTTTTT	CASSRRLAGSNTGELFF	once	17	TRBD2	TRBV18	TRBJ2-2
TGTGCCAGCAGTTTATCCCGTCCCAATGAGCAGTTCTTC	CASSLSRPNEQFF	once	13	.	TRBV27	TRBJ2-1
TGTGCCAGCAGCCTAAGCGGGGGGAGCACAGATACGCAGTATTTT	CASSLSGGSTDTQYF	once	15	TRBD2	TRBV9	TRBJ2-3
TGCGCCAGCAGCTTGGGGCAGGGGGATGAAAAACTGTTTTTT	CASSLGQGDEKLFF	.	14	TRBD1	TRBV5-1	TRBJ1-4
TGTGCCAGCAGTGAAGTATATGGCTACACCTTC	CASSEVYGYTF	.	11	.	TRBV6-1	TRBJ1-2
TGTGCCAGTAGTAGTTTCGGGGTGGTGAGTGAAAAACTGTTTTTT	CASSSFGVVSEKLFF	.	15	.	TRBV19	TRBJ1-4
TGTGCCAGCAGTGCGCAACACCGGGACAGGGGACGAAGTGGAAACACTGAAGCTTTCTTT	CASSAQHRDRGRSGNTEAFF	.	20	TRBD1	TRBV6-1	TRBJ1-1
TGTGCCAGCAGTTACCTCCACGAGCCCTTGCTCTACGAGCAGTACTTC	CASSYLHEPLLYEQYF	.	16	.	TRBV6-5	TRBJ2-7
TGCGCCAGCAGCTTCGGGGATCCCTCCTACGAGCAGTACTTC	CASSFGDPSYEQYF	.	14	.	TRBV5-1	TRBJ2-7